The 27 T cell receptor beta chains in this list originate from one sample, sequenced in a study of T cell responses to AZD1222 COVID-19 vaccine. The table came from immunoSEQ multiplex PCR; TCRdb's copy has only in-frame clones and leaves some out. The data show some 140,000 clones, roughly 80% seen once. Material: peripheral blood, obtained on day 0 of AZD1222 vaccination. The receptors stem from an adult in good health.

The CDR3 coding sequence is TGTGCCCTTCGGAGAGGGAGGGACGGATCCTATGGCTACACCTTC. Encoded protein: CALRRGRDGSYGYTF. The V call is TRBV10-3, the J call TRBJ1-2; TRBD1 might be the D (5 bases). Germline V gives CDR1 ENHRY, CDR2 SYGVKD. Trimming removed 11 bases at V and 4 bases at J, with 23 bases between. CDR3 length: 15 residues.

This CDR3 is CASSQDAYRLAGPDTQYF. CDR3 nucleotides: TGTGCCAGCAGCCAAGACGCCTATAGACTAGCGGGTCCGGATACGCAGTATTTT. The chain has TRBV4-2 and TRBJ2-3; TRBD2 matches 10 bases. The germline V gene has CDR1 LGHNA and CDR2 YNFKEQ. The CDR3 totals 18 residues. Unmatched junction bases numbered 12, after V lost 0 bases and J lost 6 bases.

CDR3 amino acids: CATSDSTGNTEAFF. The CDR3 DNA sequence: TGTGCCACCAGTGATTCAACAGGGAACACTGAAGCTTTCTTT. The chain couples TRBV24-1 to TRBJ1-1, with D perhaps TRBD1 (5 bases). Trimming shortened V by 2 bases and J by 1 base, and 7 bases separated the two germline ends. The CDR3 spans 14 residues. CDR1 and CDR2 from the germline V gene are KGHDR and SFDVKD.

V usage is TRBV7-8 and J usage is TRBJ1-6, with D hard to call. V was pared by 5 bases and J by 9 bases, with 20 bases between. The CDR3 length is 16 residues. Per germline, CDR1 SGHVS and CDR2 FQNEAQ. CDR3 in amino acids: CASSARSGLAGSPLHF. The CDR3 DNA reads TGTGCCAGCAGCGCTCGATCCGGGTTAGCAGGTTCACCCCTCCACTTT.

The table lists this clone with a count of one. The chain combines TRBV7-9 with TRBJ1-5; no clear D gene. Trimming shortened V by 1 base and J by 2 bases, and 12 bases separated the two germline ends. Germline lookup yields CDR1 SEHNR and CDR2 FQNEAQ (reference sequence). The CDR3 consists of 16 residues. CDR3 sequence reads: CASSLGGSWGNQPQHF. Here the CDR3 DNA reads TGTGCCAGCAGCTTAGGCGGGAGTTGGGGCAATCAGCCCCAGCATTTT.

This chain links TRBV6-5 with TRBJ1-5, with 7 bases that match TRBD1. The CDR3 is made up of 15 amino acids. V lost 10 bases and J lost 6; bases outside the gene matches: 15. Germline V gives CDR1 MNHEY, CDR2 SVGAGI. DNA for the CDR3: TGTGCCACCCGGCAGGGGGTTGTGGTCATTCAGCCCCAGCATTTT. It encodes CATRQGVVVIQPQHF.

The V gene is TRBV29-1, the J gene TRBJ2-1; either TRBD1 or TRBD2 may fit D (5 bases each). This CDR3 has 14 residues. Per the germline V gene, CDR1 is SQVTM and CDR2 is ANQGSEA. V lost 0 bases to trimming and J lost 3 bases, with 9 bases between them. CDR3 bases: TGCAGCGTTGAAGACCGGGACGGCTACAATGAGCAGTTCTTC. The encoded protein is CSVEDRDGYNEQFF.

Written as DNA, the CDR3 is TGTGCCAGTAGCCCGGACGAGACTGAAGCTTTCTTT. Amino acid sequence: CASSPDETEAFF. The chain is built from TRBV19 and TRBJ1-1; D call uncertain. The CDR3 loop spans 12 amino acids. V was pared by 6 bases and J by 5 bases, with 10 bases between. Germline values: CDR1 LNHDA, CDR2 SQIVND (reference sequence).

V gene TRBV28 combines with J gene TRBJ2-3; 12 bases match TRBD2. Trimming took 4 bases from V and 4 from J; bases not matched to a gene: 0. The CDR3 covers 14 residues. Germline V CDR1 and CDR2: MDHEN, SYDVKM. This CDR3 reads CASSSSGGADTQYF. The CDR3 bases are TGTGCCAGCAGTTCTAGCGGGGGGGCAGATACGCAGTATTTT. Full variable domain (rest looked up from reference TRBV28 and TRBJ2-3): DVKVTQSSRYLVKRTGEKVFLECVQDMDHENMFWYRQDPGLGLRLIYFSYDVKMKEKGDIPEGYSVSREKKERFSLILESASTNQTSMYLCASSSSGGADTQYFGPGTRLTVL.

The genes are TRBV2 and TRBJ1-6; D perhaps matches TRBD1 (6 bases). V was clipped by 5 bases and J by 6 bases, with 20 bases between them. The CDR3 consists of 17 residues. The germline gives CDR1 SNHLY, CDR2 FYNNEI. CDR3 DNA sequence: TGTGCCAGCAGTCACATAGGGGGGTTTAACGGTAATTCACCCCTCCACTTT. Translation gives CASSHIGGFNGNSPLHF.

The chain employs TRBV3-1 (or the pseudogene TRBV3-2) and TRBJ2-7, with D hard to call. This CDR3 has 14 amino acids. V was trimmed by 0 bases and J by 1 base, leaving 7 bases between them. Germline CDR1 LGHDT, CDR2 YNNKEL (reference sequence). This CDR3 reads CASSQEIQSYEQYF. DNA of the CDR3: TGTGCCAGCAGCCAAGAGATCCAGTCCTACGAGCAGTACTTC.

The chain has TRBV29-1 and TRBJ2-1; D is unresolved. The CDR3 totals 10 residues. The germline V gene encodes CDR1 SQVTM and CDR2 ANQGSEA. V lost 7 bases and J 5 bases, leaving 6 bases between the germline ends. CDR3 sequence (DNA): TGCAGCGGTTGGGACAATGAGCAGTTCTTC. It specifies CSGWDNEQFF.

The V call is TRBV5-1, the J call TRBJ1-6; 8 bases are shared with TRBD1. The germline CDR1 and CDR2 sequences are SGHRS and YFSETQ. This CDR3 is 16 amino acids long. V lost 6 bases, J lost 9 bases, and 14 bases stayed unmatched. CDR3: CASIRARQGAVSPLHF. CDR3 in DNA: TGCGCCAGCATTCGGGCCCGGCAGGGGGCTGTTTCACCCCTCCACTTT.

This sequence joins TRBV5-4 and TRBJ2-5; 8 nucleotides match TRBD1. With V trimmed by 4 bases and J by 5 bases, 10 bases remained unmatched. CDR3 size: 15 residues. CDR1 SGHNT and CDR2 YYREEE come from the germline V gene (reference sequence). The CDR3 DNA is TGTGCCAGCAGCACCACTCAGGGGGCAGGGGAGACCCAGTACTTC. Protein: CASSTTQGAGETQYF.

The rearrangement links TRBV6-5 to TRBJ1-2, with D unresolved. V gave up 0 bases and J gave up 8 bases, with 10 bases separating them. The germline CDR1 and CDR2 sequences are MNHEY and SVGAGI. CDR3 size: 13 residues. CDR3 nucleotides: TGTGCCAGCAGTTACTCCCCCCCCGTGGGCTACACCTTC. It encodes CASSYSPPVGYTF.

V gene TRBV18 combines with J gene TRBJ1-6; the D is unclear. CDR1 and CDR2 from the germline V gene are KGHSH and LQKENI. CDR3 length: 15 residues. V was trimmed by 1 base and J by 8 bases, leaving 12 bases between them. CDR3 residues: CASSPRSTTDSPLHF. CDR3 nucleotide sequence: TGTGCCAGCTCACCACGTTCAACTACGGATTCACCCCTCCACTTT.

The V and J genes are TRBV6-5 and TRBJ1-4; no clear D gene. Trimming removed 4 bases from V and 5 bases from J, with 5 bases in between. CDR3 size: 12 residues. Germline V lookup: CDR1 MNHEY, CDR2 SVGAGI. CDR3 DNA sequence: TGTGCCAGCAGTTTCTTAAATGAAAAACTGTTTTTT. This translates into CASSFLNEKLFF.

This chain uses TRBV2 with TRBJ2-2; D possibly corresponds to TRBD2 (6 bases). The CDR3 runs to 15 residues. Per the germline V gene, CDR1 is SNHLY and CDR2 is FYNNEI. Trimming took 6 bases from V and 3 from J, leaving 14 bases between them. The CDR3 DNA sequence: TGTGCCAGCAGAGGGTTGGGAGGCTACACCGGGGAGCTGTTTTTT. Translated: CASRGLGGYTGELFF.

Here the CDR3 reads CASSSPSGGAVRYNEQFF. The CDR3 DNA reads TGTGCCAGCAGCTCCCCTAGCGGGGGGGCCGTTAGGTACAATGAGCAGTTCTTC. The chain joins TRBV7-2 to TRBJ2-1; 12 bases line up with TRBD2. Trimming at V came to 4 bases and at J to 4 bases, leaving 11 bases not matched to a gene. The CDR3 sequence is 18 residues long. The germline gives CDR1 SGHTA, CDR2 FQGNSA.

This clone was counted once. This rearrangement joins TRBV23-1 to TRBJ2-5; TRBD1 agrees at 8 bases. TRBV23-1 is an ORF; its function is uncertain. With 3 bases clipped from V and 5 bases from J, the junction kept 14 bases outside the gene matches. The CDR3 sequence is 17 residues long. The CDR3 DNA is TGCGCCAGCAGTCATTATGGACAGGGTAGGTTTATGGAGACCCAGTACTTC. This codes for CASSHYGQGRFMETQYF.

The sample holds a few counts of this clone. J is TRBJ1-5 and V is TRBV3-1 (or the pseudogene TRBV3-2); D possibly corresponds to TRBD1 (6 bases). Trimming stripped 3 bases from V and 6 bases from J, with 6 bases between. The CDR3 extends over 12 amino acids. Germline CDR1 and CDR2: LGHDT and YNNKEL (reference sequence). The CDR3 DNA sequence: TGTGCCAGCAGCCAGGGGGCTCAGCCCCAGCATTTT. Translation gives CASSQGAQPQHF.

This chain links TRBV11-2 with TRBJ1-4; 7 bases map to TRBD1. The CDR3 is 15 amino acids. In germline, CDR1 is SGHAT, CDR2 FQNNGV. The V segment lost 5 bases and the J segment 5 bases; nucleotides outside the gene matches: 8. CDR3 amino acids: CASSPTRGLNEKLFF. The CDR3 bases are TGTGCCAGCAGCCCCACGAGGGGGCTAAATGAAAAACTGTTTTTT.

This chain joins TRBV5-4 and TRBJ2-5; D tentatively fits TRBD1 or TRBD2 (8 bases each). There are 18 residues in the CDR3. V was shortened by 3 bases and J by 5 bases, with 26 bases between the two germline ends. Germline V gene data show CDR1 as SGHNT and CDR2 as YYREEE (reference sequence). The CDR3 sequence: CASSSGGSGGGLTETQYF. CDR3 nucleotide sequence: TGTGCCAGCAGCTCGGGGGGGTCAGGGGGCGGTCTTACGGAGACCCAGTACTTC. The complete variable domain, with remaining parts taken from reference TRBV5-4 and TRBJ2-5, reads ETGVTQSPTHLIKTRGQQVTLRCSSQSGHNTVSWYQQALGQGPQFIFQYYREEENGRGNFPPRFSGLQFPNYSSELNVNALELDDSALYLCASSSGGSGGGLTETQYFGPGTRLLVL.

CDR3 sequence reads: CASSKPGALSGNTIYF. The CDR3 DNA reads TGTGCCAGCAGTAAACCAGGGGCCCTCTCTGGAAACACCATATATTTT. The gene calls are TRBV28 and TRBJ1-3; a possible D gene is TRBD1 (6 bases). Trimming took 5 bases from V and 0 from J, leaving 14 bases between them. Looked up from germline, CDR1 is MDHEN and CDR2 is SYDVKM. There are 16 residues in the CDR3. Combining the CDR3 with reference TRBV28 and TRBJ1-3 gives the whole variable domain DVKVTQSSRYLVKRTGEKVFLECVQDMDHENMFWYRQDPGLGLRLIYFSYDVKMKEKGDIPEGYSVSREKKERFSLILESASTNQTSMYLCASSKPGALSGNTIYFGEGSWLTVV.

V usage is TRBV28 and J usage is TRBJ2-5; D may match TRBD1 or TRBD2 (6 bases each). Trimming took off 4 bases at V and 2 bases at J, with 17 bases between the two ends. There are 16 residues in the CDR3. Looked up from germline, CDR1 is MDHEN and CDR2 is SYDVKM. The CDR3 protein is CASSWISLGGQETQYF. The CDR3 DNA reads TGTGCCAGCAGTTGGATCTCCTTAGGGGGGCAAGAGACCCAGTACTTC.

J is TRBJ2-1 and V is TRBV2; the D call may be TRBD1 or TRBD2 (5 bases each). The V end lost 8 bases, the J end lost 9 bases, and 5 bases lay between the germline ends. The CDR3 runs 9 residues. Germline CDR1 SNHLY, CDR2 FYNNEI. The CDR3 loop reads CASGGEQFF. DNA of the CDR3: TGTGCCAGCGGGGGTGAGCAGTTCTTC. Complete variable domain (other parts from reference TRBV2 and TRBJ2-1): EPEVTQTPSHQVTQMGQEVILRCVPISNHLYFYWYRQILGQKVEFLVSFYNNEISEKSEIFDDQFSVERPDGSNFTLKIRSTKLEDSAMYFCASGGEQFFGPGTRLTVL.

This clone was seen once. CDR3 coding DNA: TGTGCCAGCAGCAACACAGGGGACTATGGCTACACCTTC. Its protein is CASSNTGDYGYTF. This sequence joins TRBV6-5 and TRBJ1-2; 7 bases fit TRBD1. Trimming removed 6 bases from V and 3 bases from J; junction bases left unmatched: 4. This CDR3 is 13 amino acids long. Germline V gene lookup returns CDR1 MNHEY and CDR2 SVGAGI.